The present T cell receptor beta chain was sequenced within a study of cytomegalovirus exposure and HLA in healthy donors. Regarding the study as a whole: Association of a missense DCLRE1C variant with TCR beta V- and J-gene trimming was reported in a later analysis. Analyzed later, most CMV-associated TCR beta chains appeared HLA-restricted.

A note on this clone: As yet, its antigen is unknown.

The V end was cut by 3 bases, the J end by 1 base, with 12 bases between. The CDR3 is 15 amino acids. Germline assignment: CDR1 KGHSH and CDR2 LQKENI. 60 Vbeta and 13 Jbeta primers were used in PCR. Assay: immunoSEQ multiplex PCR; the TCRdb copy retains only in-frame clones and omits some. The table shows 180,000 or so clones, with nearly 80% occurring only once. This clonotype was sampled from a man in his fifties in good health and CMV-seropositive. Specimen: PBMCs. The chain carries TRBV18 and TRBJ2-5; no clear D. The CDR3 sequence: CASSPRGPPQETQYF. The CDR3 DNA follows: TGTGCCAGCTCACCCCGAGGTCCTCCCCAAGAGACCCAGTACTTC.